This TCR beta chain is drawn from a study of blood T cell repertoires in COVID-19. Authors' methods: Reference gene primer amplification in the assay estimated nucleated cell counts. Profiled with immunoSEQ multiplex PCR; TCRdb holds only in-frame clones, not every one. The V and J calls and clone size were taken over from that table, and D and trimming were inferred from the DNA. This sample has about 240,000 clones, with 75% to 90% found just once. J lost 6 bases, V lost 1 base, and 9 bases had no gene match. This CDR3 contains 15 residues. In germline, CDR1 is GTSNPN, CDR2 SVGIG (reference sequence).

The sequenced sample was peripheral blood. The rearrangement joins TRBV30 to TRBJ1-2; 9 bases line up with TRBD1. The clonotype was recovered from a woman aged 60 to 75 with active or convalescent COVID-19. CDR3 DNA: TGTGCCTGGAGTGAGACAGGGGGACTTGGAGATGGCTACACCTTC. Its protein is CAWSETGGLGDGYTF.